The 23 T cell receptor beta chains below come from one sample, sequenced in a study of T-cell reconstitution after alpha-beta-depleted transplantation in children. Researchers prepared the TCRbeta library using unique molecular identifiers, the study reports. TCRdb reanalysed the PCR reads using MiXCR and keeps one entry per CDR3 protein. The sample includes about 7,400 distinct CDR3 sequences, 25% to 35% of them seen just once. Sequencing was performed on peripheral blood, taken 60 days after TCRalphabeta/CD19-depleted stem cell transplant. These TCRs come from a boy under two years old who had a stem cell transplant for SCID, so the T cells may come from the graft donor.

This clonotype is termed medium-sized. This chain links TRBV29-1 with TRBJ1-2, with a weak D call TRBD1 (6 bases). Germline lookup yields CDR1 SQVTM and CDR2 ANQGSEA. This CDR3 has 13 residues. V gave up 7 bases and J gave up 1 base, with 13 bases separating them. Written as DNA, the CDR3 is TGCAGCGCTACCACAGGGAATAACTATGGCTACACCTTC. Amino acids: CSATTGNNYGYTF.

By share, this clonotype ranks as medium-sized. The CDR3, as DNA: TGTGCCAGCAGCCAAGGGGGGATTCGGAGAAATGAAAAACTGTTTTTT. As protein: CASSQGGIRRNEKLFF. The chain carries TRBV14 and TRBJ1-4; TRBD1 might be the D (5 bases). Germline assignment: CDR1 SGHDN and CDR2 FVKESK. This CDR3 is 16 amino acids long. Trimming left V 1 base short and J 5 bases short, with 14 bases between.

This chain joins TRBV7-9 and TRBJ2-5; TRBD2 aligns across 8 bases. The V gene end was trimmed by 1 base and the J gene end by 4 bases; junction bases not matched to a gene: 8. Germline CDR1 is SEHNR and CDR2 is FQNEAQ (reference sequence). The CDR3 runs to 16 residues. CDR3 DNA sequence: TGTGCCAGCAGCTTAGAGGTAGCGGGGAATGCAGAGACCCAGTACTTC. This encodes CASSLEVAGNAETQYF.

This clonotype is medium-sized within its sample. The rearrangement links TRBV5-6 to TRBJ1-5; 9 bases line up with TRBD1. The germline gives CDR1 SGHDT, CDR2 YYEEEE. This CDR3 is built from 14 residues. After removal of 5 bases from V and 7 bases from J, the junction contained 7 bases not matched to a gene. The CDR3 protein is CASSYRGRGQPQHF. DNA for the CDR3: TGTGCCAGCAGTTACAGGGGGCGCGGGCAGCCCCAGCATTTT.

The chain is built from TRBV6-6 and TRBJ2-2, with D uncertain. Trimming took 2 bases from V and 3 from J, leaving 4 bases between them. Germline V gives CDR1 MNHNY, CDR2 SVGAGI (reference sequence). The length of the CDR3 is 13 residues. This CDR3 reads CASSYGDTGELFF. CDR3 DNA sequence: TGTGCCAGCAGTTACGGAGACACCGGGGAGCTGTTTTTT.

V gene TRBV7-9 combines with J gene TRBJ1-2; D possibly corresponds to TRBD1 (6 bases). CDR3 length: 13 amino acids. Trimming pared 4 bases from V and 6 bases from J, leaving 12 bases between. CDR1 is SEHNR, CDR2 FQNEAQ, per germline (reference sequence). The CDR3 coding sequence is TGTGCCAGCAGCTCAGGGGTTTTGGATGGCTACACCTTC. Amino acid sequence: CASSSGVLDGYTF.

This clonotype was seen a single time. V and J are TRBV12-3 or TRBV12-4 and TRBJ2-2, with TRBD2 identical over 10 bases. The CDR3 length is 19 residues. The trim removed 6 bases at V and 5 bases at J, leaving 18 bases unmatched. The CDR3 DNA reads as TGTGCCAGCAGCTCACTTATCGAGGGGCTAGCGGGAGTGACCGGGGAGCTGTTTTTT. Translating it yields CASSSLIEGLAGVTGELFF.

This chain uses TRBV12-3 or TRBV12-4 with TRBJ1-4; D perhaps matches TRBD1 (6 bases). CDR3 length equals 13 residues. V lost 0 bases to trimming and J lost 13 bases, with 12 bases between them. The CDR3 nucleotides are TGTGCCAGCAGTTTAGCTGGGCAGGGGATACTGTTTTTT. Translated: CASSLAGQGILFF.

The rearrangement uses TRBV4-2 and TRBJ2-2, with D unresolved. CDR3 length: 13 amino acids. Looked up from germline, CDR1 is LGHNA and CDR2 is YNFKEQ. V lost 6 bases, J lost 1 base, and 6 bases lay in between. The CDR3 nucleotides are TGTGCCAGCAGGCCTCAGAACACCGGGGAGCTGTTTTTT. It is translated as CASRPQNTGELFF.

This clonotype is classed as medium-sized. The chain employs TRBV21-1 and TRBJ2-5; the table's D call, TRBD1, was not checked against the DNA. TRBV21-1 corresponds to a pseudogene. The CDR3 runs to 16 residues. CDR3 in DNA: TGTGCCAGCAGCAAAGTAACAGGGGAAATCCAAGAGACCCAGTACTTC. Protein product: CASSKVTGEIQETQYF.

In nucleotides, the CDR3 is TGCGCCAGCAGTCTTACCGGGGGACTCTACGAGCAGTACTTC. Its protein product is CASSLTGGLYEQYF. The V gene is TRBV5-1, the J gene TRBJ2-7; TRBD2 is a possible D gene (6 bases). Trimming removed 5 bases from V and 3 bases from J, with 15 bases in between. Germline loops: CDR1 SGHRS, CDR2 YFSETQ. The CDR3 sequence is 14 residues long.

Only one count was recorded for this clonotype. J is TRBJ2-7 and V is TRBV20-1, with TRBD2 matching over 13 bases. CDR1 is DFQATT and CDR2 is SNEGSKA in the germline V gene (reference sequence). CDR3 length: 16 amino acids. V shed 2 bases and J 2 bases; nucleotides not matched to a gene: 6. CDR3 nucleotides: TGCAGTGCTAGACCCTTAGGACTAGCGGGAGCCTACGAGCAGTACTTC. Amino acid sequence: CSARPLGLAGAYEQYF.

This clonotype was observed many times. The genes are TRBV7-3 and TRBJ2-1; 8 bases are a match to TRBD2. The CDR3 runs to 18 residues. Germline values: CDR1 SGHTA, CDR2 FQGTGA. V gave up 3 bases and J gave up 4 bases; unmatched junction bases: 14. The CDR3 sequence: CASSLGASGFRKYNEQFF. The DNA of the CDR3 is TGTGCCAGCAGCTTGGGAGCTAGCGGGTTTCGGAAGTACAATGAGCAGTTCTTC. Together with reference TRBV7-3 and TRBJ2-1, the CDR3 gives the full variable domain: GAGVSQTPSNKVTEKGKYVELRCDPISGHTALYWYRQSLGQGPEFLIYFQGTGAADDSGLPNDRFFAVRPEGSVSTLKIQRTERGDSAVYLCASSLGASGFRKYNEQFFGPGTRLTVL.

This clonotype was observed many times. The chain's CDR3 is CASSQHPGQSSYNSPLHF. The CDR3, as DNA: TGCGCCAGCAGCCAACATCCCGGCCAGAGCTCCTATAATTCACCCCTCCACTTT. V gene TRBV4-1 combines with J gene TRBJ1-6; no clear D gene. This CDR3 is 18 amino acids long. Per the germline V gene, CDR1 is MGHRA and CDR2 is YSYEKL. Trimming removed 2 bases from V and 0 bases from J, with 14 bases in between.

This clonotype is medium-sized (0.01 to 0.1%) within its sample. J is TRBJ2-5 and V is TRBV5-1; D uncertain. CDR1 and CDR2 (germline): SGHRS, YFSETQ. The CDR3 is made up of 13 amino acids. V dropped 0 bases and J dropped 7 bases, with 10 bases sitting between them. CDR3 bases: TGCGCCAGCAGCTTGGGCAGATGGAGGACCCAGTACTTC. The encoded protein is CASSLGRWRTQYF.

This clonotype has a handful of counts. This chain uses TRBV12-3 or TRBV12-4 with TRBJ2-3; D is tentatively TRBD1 or TRBD2 (5 bases each). CDR3 length: 16 residues. Trimming stripped 5 bases from V and 0 bases from J, with 15 bases between. CDR3 sequence (DNA): TGTGCCAGCAGTCCAGGCTGGGACCTCAGCACAGATACGCAGTATTTT. Translating it yields CASSPGWDLSTDTQYF.

Sample share makes this clonotype large. The V call is TRBV12-3 or TRBV12-4, the J call TRBJ2-3, with D perhaps TRBD1 or TRBD2 (5 bases each). V was cut by 5 bases and J by 5 bases, with 20 bases left in between. This CDR3 contains 16 residues. In DNA, the CDR3 is TGTGCCAGCAGTCTGAGCCGGTGGGGGTTGGAAGATACGCAGTATTTT. This gives the protein CASSLSRWGLEDTQYF.

Within the sample, this clonotype is medium-sized (0.01 to 0.1%). In DNA form, the CDR3 reads TGCAGTGCTACACCTCGGCCCCGAACCGCGTTGGGCACAGATACGCAGTATTTT. Its protein product is CSATPRPRTALGTDTQYF. The chain has TRBV20-1 and TRBJ2-3; D not certain. Germline values: CDR1 DFQATT, CDR2 SNEGSKA (reference sequence). The CDR3 totals 18 residues. V lost 4 bases and J 1 base, leaving 24 bases between the germline ends.

J is TRBJ2-1 and V is TRBV6-4; 8 nucleotides agree with TRBD2. CDR1 and CDR2 from the germline V gene are MRHNA and SNTAGT. The CDR3 extends over 14 amino acids. The trim removed 10 bases at V and 5 bases at J, leaving 10 bases unmatched. The CDR3 region has the DNA TGTGCCACACCCCTTAGCGGGACGGACAATGAGCAGTTCTTC. Protein sequence: CATPLSGTDNEQFF.

In its sample, this clonotype ranks as medium-sized. V is TRBV9 and J is TRBJ2-5; D perhaps matches TRBD2 (7 bases). The V end was cut by 7 bases, the J end by 0 bases, with 25 bases between. This CDR3 has 18 amino acids. Per germline, CDR1 SGDLS and CDR2 YYNGEE. CDR3 sequence: CASRNPRGTKPYQETQYF. CDR3 in DNA: TGTGCCAGCCGCAACCCGCGGGGGACAAAACCCTACCAAGAGACCCAGTACTTC.

This clonotype counts as medium-sized. The V gene is TRBV20-1, the J gene TRBJ2-7; D gene ambiguous. Trimming pared 4 bases from V and 5 bases from J, leaving 6 bases between. The germline V gene has CDR1 DFQATT and CDR2 SNEGSKA (reference sequence). This CDR3 is built from 10 residues. The CDR3 is CSAMGNEQYF. For the CDR3, the DNA is TGCAGTGCTATGGGGAACGAGCAGTACTTC.

Concerning this clonotype: Its ends do not fully match the called genes, so a read error is possible. The V and J genes are TRBV12-3 or TRBV12-4 and TRBJ2-6; weak D call: TRBD1 (5 bases). CDR3 length: 14 amino acids. CDR3 nucleotide sequence: TGTGCCAGCAGTTACATGTCTGGGGCCGACGTCCTGACTTTC. Translated: CASSYMSGADVLTF.

This clonotype is medium-sized (0.01 to 0.1%). The V and J genes are TRBV20-1 and TRBJ2-2, with a weak D call TRBD2 (5 bases). This CDR3 contains 14 residues. V was clipped by 2 bases and J by 3 bases, with 10 bases between them. Per the germline V gene, CDR1 is DFQATT and CDR2 is SNEGSKA (reference sequence). The CDR3 DNA reads TGCAGTGCTAGACCGGGATTGTACACCGGGGAGCTGTTTTTT. As protein: CSARPGLYTGELFF.